This passage covers 27 T cell receptor beta chains from one sample sequenced in a study of immune evolution from preneoplasia to lung adenocarcinoma. Clones were read by immunoSEQ multiplex PCR, and TCRdb kept only the in-frame ones, dropping some. The sample includes under 10,000 clones, roughly 80% of them seen just once. The sequencing sample was made of FFPE minimally invasive lung adenocarcinoma tissue. These receptor sequences come from a person between 65 and 80 years old with lung adenocarcinoma.

The J gene is TRBJ2-7, the V gene TRBV4-2, with D maybe TRBD2 (5 bases). The CDR3 extends over 17 amino acids. CDR1 and CDR2 from the germline V gene are LGHNA and YNFKEQ. V was clipped by 0 bases and J by 2 bases, with 17 bases between them. The CDR3 reads CASSQDLGSVTTYEQYF. The CDR3 coding sequence is TGTGCCAGCAGCCAAGATCTTGGTAGCGTGACCACCTACGAGCAGTACTTC.

The genes are TRBV5-1 and TRBJ2-7, with D unclear. Trimming took 0 bases from V and 0 from J, leaving 10 bases between them. CDR1 is SGHRS and CDR2 is YFSETQ in the germline V gene. The CDR3 is 15 amino acids. Here the CDR3 reads CASSLAPASSYEQYF. In DNA form, the CDR3 reads TGCGCCAGCAGCTTGGCCCCAGCAAGCTCCTACGAGCAGTACTTC.

This chain connects TRBV5-1 to TRBJ2-7; possible D gene TRBD1, 5 bases. This CDR3 is built from 14 residues. Trimming left V 2 bases short and J 7 bases short, with 16 bases between. The germline CDR1 and CDR2 sequences are SGHRS and YFSETQ. The CDR3 reads CASSFYGRAEEQYF. CDR3 coding DNA: TGCGCCAGCAGCTTTTATGGCAGGGCTGAGGAGCAGTACTTC.

The chain combines TRBV7-9 with TRBJ2-1, with 15 positions matching TRBD2. CDR3 length: 14 residues. Germline V gene lookup returns CDR1 SEHNR and CDR2 FQNEAQ (reference sequence). The V gene end was trimmed by 8 bases and the J gene end by 7 bases; junction bases not matched to a gene: 3. The CDR3 sequence: CASRTSGRANEQFF. CDR3 coding DNA: TGTGCCAGCCGGACTAGCGGGAGGGCGAATGAGCAGTTCTTC. The variable domain in full, with the rest retrieved from reference TRBV7-9 and TRBJ2-1, is DTGVSQNPRHKITKRGQNVTFRCDPISEHNRLYWYRQTLGQGPEFLTYFQNEAQLEKSRLLSDRFSAERPKGSFSTLEIQRTEQGDSAMYLCASRTSGRANEQFFGPGTRLTVL.

This CDR3 reads CASSPRPGGGYTF. The CDR3 DNA reads TGTGCCAGCTCACCAAGGCCAGGGGGAGGCTACACCTTC. This chain uses TRBV18 with TRBJ1-2; 7 bases match TRBD1. The germline gives CDR1 KGHSH, CDR2 LQKENI. The CDR3 contains 13 residues. The V segment lost 2 bases and the J segment 8 bases; nucleotides outside the gene matches: 5.

This chain links TRBV5-1 with TRBJ1-1; no reliable D call. V was trimmed by 0 bases and J by 4 bases, leaving 10 bases between them. The germline V gene encodes CDR1 SGHRS and CDR2 YFSETQ. The CDR3 contains 14 residues. The CDR3 sequence: CASSLAGLGTEAFF. The CDR3 bases are TGCGCCAGCAGCTTGGCCGGGTTGGGCACTGAAGCTTTCTTT. Combining the CDR3 with reference TRBV5-1 and TRBJ1-1 gives the whole variable domain KAGVTQTPRYLIKTRGQQVTLSCSPISGHRSVSWYQQTPGQGLQFLFEYFSETQRNKGNFPGRFSGRQFSNSRSEMNVSTLELGDSALYLCASSLAGLGTEAFFGQGTRLTVV.

The rearrangement uses TRBV30 and TRBJ2-7; D tentatively reads TRBD1 or TRBD2 (6 bases each). CDR3 length: 14 residues. The germline V gene encodes CDR1 GTSNPN and CDR2 SVGIG (reference sequence). V lost 1 base and J 4 bases, leaving 14 bases between the germline ends. CDR3 in amino acids: CAWSGGAPNYEQYF. CDR3 bases: TGTGCCTGGAGTGGGGGGGCCCCGAATTACGAGCAGTACTTC.

The V call is TRBV18, the J call TRBJ2-6, with D possibly TRBD2 on 7 matching bases. CDR1 is KGHSH, CDR2 LQKENI, per germline. The CDR3 totals 16 residues. V was cut by 5 bases and J by 0 bases, with 11 bases left in between. CDR3 bases: TGTGCCAGCTCAGGGGGGGGCCCCTCTGGGGCCAACGTCCTGACTTTC. Translated, it gives CASSGGGPSGANVLTF.

V and J are TRBV7-2 and TRBJ1-1, with 8 bases lining up with TRBD1. CDR3 size: 13 residues. Germline V gene lookup returns CDR1 SGHTA and CDR2 FQGNSA. V shed 5 bases and J 10 bases; nucleotides not matched to a gene: 9. CDR3 sequence (DNA): TGTGCCAGCAGCGGGACCAGACAGGGGAGAGCTTTCTTT. Encoded protein: CASSGTRQGRAFF.

The rearrangement uses TRBV5-1 and TRBJ2-1, with TRBD1 matching over 9 bases. V dropped 5 bases and J dropped 2; count of bases not matched to a gene: 5. CDR1 SGHRS and CDR2 YFSETQ come from the germline V gene. There are 15 residues in the CDR3. The chain's CDR3 is CASSSGQGTYNEQFF. The CDR3 DNA sequence: TGCGCCAGCAGTTCGGGACAGGGAACCTACAATGAGCAGTTCTTC.

CDR3: CSIGNGAGEAFF. Here the CDR3 DNA reads TGCAGCATTGGAAACGGGGCGGGTGAAGCTTTCTTT. The chain couples TRBV29-1 to TRBJ1-1; possibly TRBD1 for D (5 bases). CDR1 is SQVTM and CDR2 is ANQGSEA in the germline V gene. The CDR3 runs 12 residues. With 8 bases removed from V and 7 bases from J, the gap between germline ends came to 17 bases.

The chain links TRBV28 to TRBJ1-3; D ambiguous. V dropped 6 bases and J dropped 2 bases, with 8 bases sitting between them. This CDR3 is 13 amino acids long. Germline V gene lookup returns CDR1 MDHEN and CDR2 SYDVKM. In DNA, the CDR3 is TGTGCCAGCAGAAGCCTTACTGGAAACACCATATATTTT. Translation gives CASRSLTGNTIYF.

V gene TRBV5-6 combines with J gene TRBJ1-6; a possible D gene is TRBD1 (6 bases). V was pared by 0 bases and J by 7 bases, with 11 bases between. This CDR3 is 15 amino acids long. Germline V gene sequence: CDR1 SGHDT, CDR2 YYEEEE. CDR3 residues: CASSLVGGRNSPLHF. The CDR3, as DNA: TGTGCCAGCAGCTTGGTTGGGGGGCGAAATTCACCCCTCCACTTT.

This clone was detected once. The V and J genes are TRBV19 and TRBJ2-5; D remains ambiguous. Germline values: CDR1 LNHDA, CDR2 SQIVND (reference sequence). The ends were cut back, 4 bases at V and 0 bases at J, with 9 bases in the middle. The CDR3 runs to 14 residues. CDR3: CASSTGPYQETQYF. CDR3 coding DNA: TGTGCCAGTAGTACCGGGCCCTACCAAGAGACCCAGTACTTC.

The gene calls are TRBV30 and TRBJ2-7, with 8 nucleotides matching TRBD1. The CDR3 has 19 amino acids. The V segment lost 5 bases and the J segment 0 bases; nucleotides outside the gene matches: 21. The germline V gene has CDR1 GTSNPN and CDR2 SVGIG (reference sequence). The CDR3 DNA is TGTGCCTGGGCATATCCGACAGGGGTTGTCGCGGGCGACTCCTACGAGCAGTACTTC. Its translation is CAWAYPTGVVAGDSYEQYF.

This chain joins TRBV18 and TRBJ2-5, with a tentative D call TRBD1 (7 bases). V lost 3 bases to trimming and J lost 5 bases, with 13 bases between them. This CDR3 is 14 amino acids long. Germline V CDR1 and CDR2: KGHSH, LQKENI. The CDR3 is CASSPPQGRETQYF. DNA of the CDR3: TGTGCCAGCTCACCCCCACAGGGGAGGGAGACCCAGTACTTC.

The chain is built from TRBV2 and TRBJ1-1; unclear D gene. This CDR3 has 11 amino acids. From germline, CDR1 is SNHLY and CDR2 FYNNEI. Trimming stripped 4 bases from V and 10 bases from J, with 10 bases between. The DNA of the CDR3 is TGTGCCAGCAGTGTAGACGTTGGAGCTTTCTTT. Its protein is CASSVDVGAFF.

The genes are TRBV9 and TRBJ2-5, with D possibly matching TRBD2 (5 bases). This CDR3 region has 16 residues. V was shortened by 0 bases and J by 4 bases, with 16 bases between the two germline ends. From germline, CDR1 is SGDLS and CDR2 YYNGEE. The CDR3 sequence is CASSVGTSSRLETQYF. The CDR3, as DNA: TGTGCCAGCAGCGTAGGGACTTCATCGCGGTTAGAGACCCAGTACTTC.

The table lists this clone with a count of one. V and J are TRBV19 and TRBJ2-7; a possible D gene is TRBD1 (5 bases). CDR3 length: 12 residues. Germline values: CDR1 LNHDA, CDR2 SQIVND (reference sequence). V lost 3 bases and J 2 bases, leaving 5 bases between the germline ends. CDR3: CASSMGPYEQYF. The CDR3 nucleotides are TGTGCCAGTAGTATGGGGCCCTACGAGCAGTACTTC.

This clone has a handful of counts. V usage is TRBV10-3 and J usage is TRBJ2-2; TRBD1 matches at 9 bases. With V trimmed by 2 bases and J by 5 bases, 6 bases remained unmatched. CDR3 length equals 16 residues. Germline V gene lookup returns CDR1 ENHRY and CDR2 SYGVKD. In DNA form, the CDR3 reads TGTGCCATCAGTGAGGCCGGGACAGGGCGGACCGGGGAGCTGTTTTTT. Amino acid sequence: CAISEAGTGRTGELFF.

The V call is TRBV7-8, the J call TRBJ2-7, with 9 bases that match TRBD1. The CDR3 loop spans 14 amino acids. Germline V gives CDR1 SGHVS, CDR2 FQNEAQ. With 5 bases clipped from V and 5 bases from J, the junction kept 7 bases outside the gene matches. DNA of the CDR3: TGTGCCAGCAGCCAACAGGGGGCCGGGAACGAGCAGTACTTC. It translates to CASSQQGAGNEQYF.

The chain links TRBV5-4 to TRBJ2-7; D remains ambiguous. This CDR3 has 14 amino acids. V shed 4 bases and J shed 1 base, with 12 bases lying between them. CDR1 SGHNT and CDR2 YYREEE come from the germline V gene (reference sequence). The chain's CDR3 is CASSPRVASYEQYF. As DNA, the CDR3 is TGTGCCAGCAGCCCCCGGGTAGCTTCCTACGAGCAGTACTTC.

V usage is TRBV2 and J usage is TRBJ2-7, with TRBD2 matching 10 bases. After removal of 6 bases from V and 3 bases from J, the junction contained 8 bases not matched to a gene. The CDR3 runs to 15 residues. Germline V lookup: CDR1 SNHLY, CDR2 FYNNEI. The CDR3 bases are TGTGCCAGCAGGGATTCTAGCGGGAGTCTCTACGAGCAGTACTTC. Its protein is CASRDSSGSLYEQYF.

This chain uses TRBV18 with TRBJ2-5, with 8 bases that match TRBD1. CDR1 and CDR2 from the germline V gene are KGHSH and LQKENI. V gave up 4 bases and J gave up 5 bases; unmatched junction bases: 6. This CDR3 contains 14 residues. CDR3 loop: CASSRQGAMETQYF. CDR3 nucleotide sequence: TGTGCCAGCTCACGCCAGGGGGCGATGGAGACCCAGTACTTC.

The chain links TRBV25-1 to TRBJ2-1; D is perhaps TRBD1 (6 bases). V was pared by 1 base and J by 3 bases, with 16 bases between. This CDR3 comprises 17 residues. Germline CDR1 reads MGHDK; CDR2 reads SYGVNS. The CDR3 is CASSELKGEPGYNEQFF. In nucleotides, the CDR3 is TGTGCCAGCAGTGAATTGAAGGGGGAGCCAGGCTACAATGAGCAGTTCTTC.

The chain has TRBV7-9 and TRBJ2-7; D not resolved. Germline loops: CDR1 SEHNR, CDR2 FQNEAQ (reference sequence). The CDR3 extends over 12 amino acids. The V and J ends lost 0 bases and 2 bases respectively, with 2 bases between them. The CDR3 region has the DNA TGTGCCAGCAGCTTAGCGCCCTACGAGCAGTACTTC. Amino acid sequence: CASSLAPYEQYF.

The rearrangement uses TRBV7-2 and TRBJ1-2; no clear D gene. CDR1 is SGHTA, CDR2 FQGNSA, per germline. The CDR3 has 14 amino acids. The germline V and J ends were trimmed by 2 bases and 4 bases, with 11 bases remaining between them. The CDR3 bases are TGTGCCAGCAGCTTATCGGGATACCCCTATGGCTACACCTTC. Its translation: CASSLSGYPYGYTF.